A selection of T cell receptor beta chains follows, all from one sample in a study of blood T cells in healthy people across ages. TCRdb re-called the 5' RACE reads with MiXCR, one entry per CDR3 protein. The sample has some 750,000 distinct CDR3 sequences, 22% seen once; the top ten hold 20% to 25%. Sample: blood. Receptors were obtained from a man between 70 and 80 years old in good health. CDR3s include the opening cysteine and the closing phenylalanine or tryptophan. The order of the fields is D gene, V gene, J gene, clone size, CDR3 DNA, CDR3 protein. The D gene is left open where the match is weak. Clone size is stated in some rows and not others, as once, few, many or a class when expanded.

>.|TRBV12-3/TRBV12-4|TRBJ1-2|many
TGTGCCAGCAGTTTATCCGTGGGCCCTGCGCGCGGCTACACCTTC
CASSLSVGPARGYTF
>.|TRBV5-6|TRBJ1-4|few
TGTGCCAGCACCATATGGACTGGGGAAAAACTGTTTTTT
CASTIWTGEKLFF
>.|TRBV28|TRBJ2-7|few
TGTGCCAGCAGTTTCTTCCAGGGGGGTTCCTACGAGCAGTACTTC
CASSFFQGGSYEQYF
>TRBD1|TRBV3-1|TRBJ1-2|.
TGTGCCGGCAGCCAAGGGTATGGACAGGGGATTGGCTACACCTTC
CAGSQGYGQGIGYTF
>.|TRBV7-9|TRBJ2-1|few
TGTGCCAGCAGCCCCATTATTAAAATCCAATACAATGAGCAGTTTTTC
CASSPIIKIQYNEQFF
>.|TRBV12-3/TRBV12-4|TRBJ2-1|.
TGTGCCAGCAGACTGGGGGGGGGCAAAGATGAGCAGTTCTTC
CASRLGGGKDEQFF
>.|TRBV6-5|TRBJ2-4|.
TGTGCCAGCAGACCTCAACGGGGGAAGTCAGCCAAAAACATTCAGTACTTC
CASRPQRGKSAKNIQYF
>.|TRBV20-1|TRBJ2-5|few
TGCAGTGCTACCACCACTAGTGGGTTGGAGACCCAGTACTTC
CSATTTSGLETQYF
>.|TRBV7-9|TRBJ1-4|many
TGTGCCAGCAGCTTATCCGGTGGCGAAAAACTGTTTTTT
CASSLSGGEKLFF
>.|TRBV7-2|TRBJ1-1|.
TGTGCCAGCAGCTTAGGCAGGGTTAACACTGAAGCTTTCTTT
CASSLGRVNTEAFF
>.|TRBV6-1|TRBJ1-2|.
TGTGCCAGCAGTGAATGGGCAGCCTATGGCTACACCTTC
CASSEWAAYGYTF
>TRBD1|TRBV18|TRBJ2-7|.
TGTGCCAGCTCACCAGACAGGGATGGCTCCGAGCAGTACTTC
CASSPDRDGSEQYF
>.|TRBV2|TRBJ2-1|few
TGTGCCAGCAGGAAGGAGGTGGGCAATGAGCAGTTCTTC
CASRKEVGNEQFF
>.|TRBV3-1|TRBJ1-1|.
TGTGCCAGCAGCCAGGGGCGGCACCCGAACACTGAAGCTTTCTTT
CASSQGRHPNTEAFF
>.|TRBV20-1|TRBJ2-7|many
TGCAGTGCTAGTCCCCTGACCCACGCGGCCGAGCAGTACTTC
CSASPLTHAAEQYF
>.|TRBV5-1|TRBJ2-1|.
TGCGCCAGCAGCTCCTTTCCTTCCAATGAGCAGTTCTTC
CASSSFPSNEQFF
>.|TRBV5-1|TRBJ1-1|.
TGCGCCAGCTTTTTGGCCCCTAACACTGAAGCTTTCTTT
CASFLAPNTEAFF
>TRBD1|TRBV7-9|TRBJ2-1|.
TGTGCCAGCAGCTTTACGGGACAGGTAACAAATGAGCAGTTCTTC
CASSFTGQVTNEQFF
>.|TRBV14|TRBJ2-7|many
TGTGCCAGCAGCCCCCAGTGGATCGCCGAGCAGTACTTC
CASSPQWIAEQYF
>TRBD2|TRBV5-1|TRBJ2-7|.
TGCGCCAGCAGCCCCAACCCTAGCGGGGGGTCCTACGAGCAGTACTTC
CASSPNPSGGSYEQYF
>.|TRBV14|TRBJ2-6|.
TGTGCCAGCAGCCAATTAATTAGACAGCCAGTCTCTGGGGCCAACGTCCTGACTTTC
CASSQLIRQPVSGANVLTF
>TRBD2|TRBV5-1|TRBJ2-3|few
TGCGCCAGCAGCTCGGGACTAGCTGCAGATGCGCAGTATTTT
CASSSGLAADAQYF
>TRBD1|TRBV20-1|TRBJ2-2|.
TGCAGTGCTAGTTTCTCGACAGGGACCGGGGAGCTGTTTTTT
CSASFSTGTGELFF
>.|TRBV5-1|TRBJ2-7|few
TGCGCCAGCGTCCGGGGACCCGGATTCTACGAGCAGTACTTC
CASVRGPGFYEQYF
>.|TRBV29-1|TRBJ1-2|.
TGCAGCGTTGAAGGTCGGGGACGACGCTACACCTTC
CSVEGRGRRYTF
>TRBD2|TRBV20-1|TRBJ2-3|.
TGCAGTGCTAGAGGTTCTAGCGGGGGCACGACAGATACGCAGTATTTT
CSARGSSGGTTDTQYF
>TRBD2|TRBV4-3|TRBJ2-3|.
TGCGCCAGCAGCCAAGTCCTAGCGGGGGGAGATACGCAGTATTTT
CASSQVLAGGDTQYF
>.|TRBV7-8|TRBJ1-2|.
TGTGCCAGCAGCCAGGACGGGATCTATGGCTACACCTTC
CASSQDGIYGYTF
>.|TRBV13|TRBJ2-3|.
TGTGCCAGCAGCCAGGACACCTTCACAGATACGCAGTATTTT
CASSQDTFTDTQYF
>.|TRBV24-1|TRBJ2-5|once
TGTGCCACCAGCACCTCGGCAGGCTGGGAGACCCAGTACTTC
CATSTSAGWETQYF
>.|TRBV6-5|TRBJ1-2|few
TGTGCCAGCAGTCATTTCGGGCCATCTAACTATGGCTACACCTTC
CASSHFGPSNYGYTF
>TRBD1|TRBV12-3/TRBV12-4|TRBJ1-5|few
TGTGCCAGCAGTTTATGGGCCCCCGACAGGGGAAAACAGCCCCAGCATTTT
CASSLWAPDRGKQPQHF
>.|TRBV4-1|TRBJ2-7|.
TGCGCCAGCAGCCAAGATCCAGGGAGACGAAACGAGCAGTACTTC
CASSQDPGRRNEQYF
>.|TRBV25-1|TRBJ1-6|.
TGTGCCAGCAGGGAGGAGGGGAAACCCCTCCACTTT
CASREEGKPLHF
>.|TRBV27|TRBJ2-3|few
TGTGCCAGCACGATGGGTGAGCTATCTTCAGATACGCAGTATTTT
CASTMGELSSDTQYF
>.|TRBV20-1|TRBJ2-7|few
TGCAGTGCTAGAAGGGGACCGACTCTCTCCTACGAGCAGTACTTC
CSARRGPTLSYEQYF
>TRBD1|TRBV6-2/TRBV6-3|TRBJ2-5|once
TGTGCCAGCACCTTCGGGACAGGGGAGGCGGAGACCCAGTACTTC
CASTFGTGEAETQYF
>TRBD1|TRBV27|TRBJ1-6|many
TGTGCCAGCAGTTCACCAACAGGGGCAAATTCACCCCTCCACTTT
CASSSPTGANSPLHF
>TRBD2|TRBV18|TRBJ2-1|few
TGTGCCAGCTCACCAATCGGGGGGGCCTACAATGAGCAGTTCTTC
CASSPIGGAYNEQFF
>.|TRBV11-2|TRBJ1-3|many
TGTGCCAGCAGCTTAGCCTTCTCTGGAAACACCATATATTTT
CASSLAFSGNTIYF
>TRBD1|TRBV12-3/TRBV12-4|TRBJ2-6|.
TGTGCCAGCACCATTAGGGGGCTGTCAACCCCTAGCTCTGGGGCCAACGTCCTGACTTTC
CASTIRGLSTPSSGANVLTF
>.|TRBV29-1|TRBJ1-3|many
TGCAGCGTTGCGGGCGGACAGAGCGGTAACATATATTTT
CSVAGGQSGNIYF
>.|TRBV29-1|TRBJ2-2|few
TGCAGCGTTGTAGGAGGGGGCGCCGGGGAGCTGTTTTTT
CSVVGGGAGELFF
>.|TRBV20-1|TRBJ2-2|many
TGCAGTGCTAGAGATAGGAGGGGCGACACCGGGGAGCTGTTTTTT
CSARDRRGDTGELFF
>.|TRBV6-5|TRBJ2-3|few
TGTGCCAGCAGTTCCAGGGGGGTGACGCGTACGCAGTATTTT
CASSSRGVTRTQYF
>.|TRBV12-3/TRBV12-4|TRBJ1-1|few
TGTGCCAGCAGTTTAACTCGGCAGGGGAACACTGAAGCTTTCTTT
CASSLTRQGNTEAFF
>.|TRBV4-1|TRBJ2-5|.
TGCGCCAGCAGCCAAGATGGAAAGCGGGTGGGCGAGACCCAGTACTTC
CASSQDGKRVGETQYF
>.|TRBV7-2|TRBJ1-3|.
TGTGCCAGCAGCCCGACCGGAGGGGCCTCTGGAAACACCATATATTTT
CASSPTGGASGNTIYF
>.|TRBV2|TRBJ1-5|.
TGTGCCAGCAGCCGGGACTCCGGGGGTCAGCCCCAGCATTTT
CASSRDSGGQPQHF
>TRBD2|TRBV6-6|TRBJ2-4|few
TGTGCCAGCACCATCCGGGGGGAGAACATTCAGTACTTC
CASTIRGENIQYF
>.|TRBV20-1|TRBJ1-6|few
TGCAGTGCTAGAAGGGCCGGGATTTATAATTCACCCCTCCACTTT
CSARRAGIYNSPLHF
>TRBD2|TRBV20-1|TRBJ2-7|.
TGCAGTGCGCATACTAGCGGGGGACCCTACGAGCAGTACTTC
CSAHTSGGPYEQYF